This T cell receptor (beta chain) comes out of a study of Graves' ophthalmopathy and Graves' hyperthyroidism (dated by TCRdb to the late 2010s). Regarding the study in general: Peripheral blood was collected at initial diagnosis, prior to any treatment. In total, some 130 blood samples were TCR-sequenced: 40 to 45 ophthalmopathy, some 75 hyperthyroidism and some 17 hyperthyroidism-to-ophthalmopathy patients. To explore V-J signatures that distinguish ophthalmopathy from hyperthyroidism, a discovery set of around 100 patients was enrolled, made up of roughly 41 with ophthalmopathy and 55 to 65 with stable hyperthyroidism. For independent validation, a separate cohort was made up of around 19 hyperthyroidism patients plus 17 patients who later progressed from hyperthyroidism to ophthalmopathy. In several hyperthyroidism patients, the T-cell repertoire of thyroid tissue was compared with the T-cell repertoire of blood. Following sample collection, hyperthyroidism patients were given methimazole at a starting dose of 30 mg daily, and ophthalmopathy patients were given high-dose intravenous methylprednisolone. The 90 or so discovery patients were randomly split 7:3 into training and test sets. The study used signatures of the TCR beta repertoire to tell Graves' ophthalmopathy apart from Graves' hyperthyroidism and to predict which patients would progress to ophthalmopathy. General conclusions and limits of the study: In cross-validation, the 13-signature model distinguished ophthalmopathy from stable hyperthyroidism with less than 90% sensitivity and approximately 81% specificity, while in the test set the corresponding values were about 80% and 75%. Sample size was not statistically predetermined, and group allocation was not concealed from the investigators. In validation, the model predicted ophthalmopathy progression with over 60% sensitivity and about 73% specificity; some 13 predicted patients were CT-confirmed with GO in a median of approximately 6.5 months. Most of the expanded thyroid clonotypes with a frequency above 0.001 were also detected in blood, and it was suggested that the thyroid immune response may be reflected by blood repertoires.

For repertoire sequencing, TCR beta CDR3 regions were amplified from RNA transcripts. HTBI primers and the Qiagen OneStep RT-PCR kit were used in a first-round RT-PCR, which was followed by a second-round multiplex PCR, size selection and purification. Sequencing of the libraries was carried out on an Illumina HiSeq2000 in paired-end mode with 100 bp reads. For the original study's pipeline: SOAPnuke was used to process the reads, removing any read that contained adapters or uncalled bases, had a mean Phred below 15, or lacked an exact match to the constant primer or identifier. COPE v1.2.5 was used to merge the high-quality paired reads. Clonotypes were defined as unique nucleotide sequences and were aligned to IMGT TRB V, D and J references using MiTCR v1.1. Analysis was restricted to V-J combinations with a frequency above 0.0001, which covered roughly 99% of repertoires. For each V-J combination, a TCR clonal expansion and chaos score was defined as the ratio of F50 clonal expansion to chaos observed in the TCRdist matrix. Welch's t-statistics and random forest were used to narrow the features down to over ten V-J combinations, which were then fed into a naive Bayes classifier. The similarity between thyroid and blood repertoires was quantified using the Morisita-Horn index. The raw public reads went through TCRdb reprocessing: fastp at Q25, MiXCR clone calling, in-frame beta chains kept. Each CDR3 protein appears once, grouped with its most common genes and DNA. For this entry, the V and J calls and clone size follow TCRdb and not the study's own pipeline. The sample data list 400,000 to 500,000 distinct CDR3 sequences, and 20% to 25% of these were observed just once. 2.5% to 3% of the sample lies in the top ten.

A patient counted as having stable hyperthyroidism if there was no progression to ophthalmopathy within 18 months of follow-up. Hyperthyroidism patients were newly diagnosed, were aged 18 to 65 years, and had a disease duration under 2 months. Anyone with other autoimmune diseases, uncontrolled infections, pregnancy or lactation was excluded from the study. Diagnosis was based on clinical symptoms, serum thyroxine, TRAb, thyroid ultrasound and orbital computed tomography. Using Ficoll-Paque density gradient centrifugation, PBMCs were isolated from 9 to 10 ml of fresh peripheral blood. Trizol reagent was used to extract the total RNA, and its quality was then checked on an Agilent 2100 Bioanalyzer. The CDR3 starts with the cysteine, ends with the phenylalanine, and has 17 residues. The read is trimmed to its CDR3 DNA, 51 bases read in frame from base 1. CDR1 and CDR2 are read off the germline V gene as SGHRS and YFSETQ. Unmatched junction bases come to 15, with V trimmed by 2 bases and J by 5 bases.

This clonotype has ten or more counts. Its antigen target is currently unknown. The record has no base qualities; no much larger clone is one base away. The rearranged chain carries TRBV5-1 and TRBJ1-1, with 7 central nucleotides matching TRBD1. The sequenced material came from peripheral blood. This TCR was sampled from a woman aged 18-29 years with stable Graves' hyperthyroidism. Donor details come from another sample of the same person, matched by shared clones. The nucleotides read TGCGCCAGCAGCTTATACAAGACAGGGCCGCGGGGAACTGAAGCTTTCTTT. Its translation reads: CASSLYKTGPRGTEAFF. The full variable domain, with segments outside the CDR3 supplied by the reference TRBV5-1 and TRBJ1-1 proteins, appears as KAGVTQTPRYLIKTRGQQVTLSCSPISGHRSVSWYQQTPGQGLQFLFEYFSETQRNKGNFPGRFSGRQFSNSRSEMNVSTLELGDSALYLCASSLYKTGPRGTEAFFGQGTRLTVV.